Listed below are T cell receptor beta chains from one sample, sequenced in a study of cytomegalovirus exposure and HLA in healthy donors. Measured with immunoSEQ multiplex PCR; TCRdb has only the in-frame clones, and not every one. The sample holds under 150,000 clones, roughly 83% seen once. Sequencing was done on a sample of PBMCs. Receptors were obtained from a girl aged 2 to 9 in good health and CMV-seronegative. Each CDR3 is given with its conserved first and last residue. Each record gives: V gene, clone size, D gene, J gene, CDR3 protein. D genes are given only for firm matches. Size tells how often a clone was seen (once, few, many) or the class of an expanded clone, and some rows leave it out.

TRBV7-9	.	.	TRBJ2-3	CASSPYFSTDIGATQYF
TRBV6-6	.	.	TRBJ1-5	CASSKNADSSNQPQHF
TRBV2	.	.	TRBJ1-5	CASSVGQGRHQPQHF
TRBV27	once	.	TRBJ2-3	CASSFVGWSTDTQYF
TRBV4-3	.	.	TRBJ2-3	CASSQDFSGKGSDTQYF
TRBV30	.	TRBD1	TRBJ1-6	CAWSLGQGANSPLHF
TRBV28	.	TRBD2	TRBJ2-1	CASSYLAGGKSEQFF
TRBV9	once	.	TRBJ1-4	CASSPRGDNEKLFF
TRBV2	.	.	TRBJ2-7	CASSEAPVFYEQYF
TRBV9	once	.	TRBJ2-2	CASSVKRDTGELLF
TRBV29-1	.	TRBD1	TRBJ1-2	CSVGGQGNGYTF
TRBV2	.	TRBD1	TRBJ1-5	CASRKGQGAAFVHQPQHF
TRBV11-2	.	.	TRBJ2-7	CASTPDGGVYYEQYF
TRBV27	once	TRBD2	TRBJ2-3	CASGMTSGRVRTQYF
TRBV4-3	.	.	TRBJ1-2	CASSQSPHPQPGSDYGYTF
TRBV5-4	.	TRBD1	TRBJ1-3	CASSIGTGNSGNTIYF
TRBV19	.	.	TRBJ2-7	CASSIESGASYEQYF
TRBV2	.	TRBD1	TRBJ2-5	CASSKSVDREIGTQYF
TRBV11-2	once	TRBD1	TRBJ1-4	CASSSLTGIGEKLFF
TRBV25-1	.	TRBD2	TRBJ2-7	CASTLAGAGEQYF
TRBV29-1	.	TRBD2	TRBJ2-6	CSASLAGRSGANVLTF
TRBV27	.	.	TRBJ2-7	CASRGAYEQYF
TRBV30	.	.	TRBJ1-2	CAAGPGDLYGYTF
TRBV30	.	TRBD2	TRBJ2-1	CAWSVTSGYNEQFF
TRBV19	.	TRBD1	TRBJ1-1	CASTMGKQGAWVPEAFF
TRBV28	once	.	TRBJ1-2	CASRWGGDGYTF
TRBV30	.	.	TRBJ2-3	CAWSAGLPRTDTQYF
TRBV27	.	.	TRBJ2-3	CASSSRWRTDTQYF
TRBV28	.	.	TRBJ2-7	CASSDPLEGSYF
TRBV30	.	.	TRBJ2-5	CAWSVRGVTRGTQYF
TRBV4-1	once	TRBD1	TRBJ1-2	CASSQDPGQILTF
TRBV4-3	.	.	TRBJ1-2	CASSQAGYYGYTF
TRBV11-2	.	.	TRBJ2-7	CASSLLRGVYEQYF
TRBV2	.	TRBD2	TRBJ2-7	CASSGPRSGGGGPISSYEQYF
TRBV11-2	.	.	TRBJ2-7	CASSLAGSYEQYF
TRBV6-6	.	TRBD2	TRBJ2-7	CASSPRLALLPYEQYF
TRBV6-4	.	TRBD2	TRBJ2-3	CASSPTSGGDFNTDTQYF
TRBV15	.	TRBD1	TRBJ1-2	CATSRNTGAAVGGYTF
TRBV4-1	.	TRBD1	TRBJ2-7	CASSQVWGQGYGQYF
TRBV27	few	.	TRBJ1-2	CASSLSGGQVYGYTF
TRBV13	.	.	TRBJ1-5	CASSRPSRGHNQPQHF
TRBV6-4	.	.	TRBJ1-5	CASSVDLNQPQHF
TRBV27	.	TRBD1	TRBJ1-1	CASSRTGGTEAFF
TRBV7-9	.	TRBD2	TRBJ2-5	CASSLDLAGASETQYF
TRBV28	.	.	TRBJ1-4	CASSTRRSGAPNEKLFF
TRBV6-6	.	TRBD2	TRBJ2-1	CASSRLANNEQFF